Sequencing of this T cell receptor beta chain was carried out in a study of blood T cell repertoires in COVID-19 (dated by TCRdb to about 2020). Background on the whole study: Samples from collaborators originated in the United States, Italy and Spain and spanned both the acute and convalescent phases of COVID-19. The material from the prospective study consisted of cDNA or gDNA derived from T cells, B-cell-depleted T cells, or PBMCs. Subjects who had been exposed to COVID-19, were actively infected with it, or had recovered from it provided the deeply sampled blood TCRbeta repertoires that made up the dataset. The repertoires were made available in a free public database intended to serve as a resource for research on the immune response to SARS-CoV-2. The samples were drawn from the first 160 participants of the ongoing ImmuneRACE study and from 1,254 subjects provided by 6 global collaborators. Sample metadata almost always included a de-identified subject ID, COVID-19 status, age in years and sex. HLA class I and class II types, where available, came from metadata supplied by the sample provider rather than from assay-based typing. The paper's findings and limits, for the study overall: The quantity of clinical and demographic metadata differed by source and by participant and was supplied without curation.

Its CDR3 holds 16 amino acids, cysteine through phenylalanine. Just the 48-base CDR3 DNA is kept, in frame starting at base 1. The germline V gene encodes CDR1 SGDLS and CDR2 YYNGEE. Trimming removed 1 base from V and 4 bases from J, leaving 16 bases between the germline ends. Whole blood was collected in K2EDTA tubes by collaborating institutions according to the institutions' own protocols. For TCRbeta analysis, collaborators shipped samples in one of three forms: frozen whole blood, isolated PBMCs, or DNA extracted from either of those sample types. The immunoSEQ Assay, a bias-controlled multiplex PCR, was used to amplify TCRbeta CDR3 regions from genomic DNA. In the paper's pipeline: Within the assay, amplification of reference gene primers was used to estimate how many nucleated cells each sample contained. To quantify the absolute abundance of each unique TCRbeta CDR3 rearrangement, sequence reads were collapsed and filtered. For each sample, productive Simpson clonality was calculated as the square root of Simpson's diversity index over productive rearrangements. This is the immuneACCESS table as TCRdb keeps it, with only in-frame sequences that have V and J called. A part of the clones is gone; compared with another copy, unresolved V genes explain less than half, and the rest is unexplained. That table furnishes V, J and clone size, whereas the DNA furnished D and trimming. For this sample the table gives around 20,000 clones, of which 86% were detected only once. Roughly 17% of the sample goes to the ten largest clones.

This clone was detected only a few times. What antigen it recognizes has not been identified. The input lacks base qualities; no much larger clone sits a single base away. This chain is built from TRBV9 and TRBJ2-3; TRBD2 is perhaps the D gene, given 6 matching bases. The sample consisted of peripheral blood. The origin of this receptor is a man between 65 and 85 years old with acute or convalescent COVID-19. The CDR3 reads as follows: CASSVRERAPADTQYF. The nucleotides are TGTGCCAGCAGCGTACGGGAGCGGGCCCCCGCAGATACGCAGTATTTT.